One and the same sample provided the 31 T cell receptor beta chains below, sequenced in a study of T-cell reconstitution after alpha-beta-depleted transplantation in children. As it was prepared, the TCRbeta library received unique molecular identifiers. MiXCR was run by TCRdb on the PCR reads, yielding one entry per CDR3 protein. The repertoire holds about 400,000 distinct CDR3 sequences, with around 16% as singletons. The material was PBMCs, mostly from graft donor cells, obtained 360 days after TCRalphabeta/CD19-depleted stem cell transplant. The origin of the receptors is a boy in the first two years of life who had a stem cell transplant for Wiskott-Aldrich syndrome, so the T cells may come from the graft donor.

The J gene is TRBJ1-2, the V gene TRBV12-3 or TRBV12-4; no clear D gene. V was clipped by 6 bases and J by 1 base, with 9 bases between them. This CDR3 is built from 13 residues. The CDR3 DNA sequence: TGTGCCAGCAGCCCGACCATTAACTATGGCTACACCTTC. Translation: CASSPTINYGYTF.

The chain recombines TRBV12-3 or TRBV12-4 with TRBJ1-1, with 7 bases identical to TRBD1. This CDR3 has 13 amino acids. V was pared by 3 bases and J by 5 bases, with 3 bases of the junction left unmatched. The CDR3 DNA follows: TGTGCCAGCAGTTTGAGGGGGCGGACTGAAGCTTTCTTT. Amino acid sequence: CASSLRGRTEAFF.

The table lists this clonotype with a few counts. The V call is TRBV10-3, the J call TRBJ2-1; tentatively, D is TRBD1 or TRBD2 (6 bases each). The CDR3 runs to 14 residues. V shed 3 bases and J shed 4 bases, with 10 bases lying between them. The V gene's germline CDR1 is ENHRY and CDR2 SYGVKD. The CDR3: CAISDGGPYNEQFF. The CDR3 DNA sequence: TGTGCCATCAGTGATGGGGGGCCATACAATGAGCAGTTCTTC.

The table lists this clonotype with many counts. The chain couples TRBV27 to TRBJ2-4; tentative D call: TRBD1 (6 bases). The CDR3 is 16 amino acids. V lost 5 bases and J 3 bases, leaving 17 bases between the germline ends. CDR1 and CDR2 (germline): MNHEY, SMNVEV (reference sequence). The CDR3 DNA sequence: TGTGCCAGCAGTGCCAACAGGGTCCTGGTCAAAAACATTCAGTACTTC. Residues: CASSANRVLVKNIQYF.

The rearrangement uses TRBV10-2 and TRBJ2-4; D is undetermined. Trimming shortened V by 2 bases and J by 0 bases, and 8 bases separated the two germline ends. The CDR3 runs to 15 residues. Germline V lookup: CDR1 WSHSY, CDR2 SAAADI. The CDR3 protein is CASSEVHGAKNIQYF. CDR3 bases: TGCGCCAGCAGTGAGGTGCATGGAGCCAAAAACATTCAGTACTTC.

CDR3 in DNA: TGCAGCGGGATGACAGGGATGAACACTGAAGCTTTCTTT. Its protein product is CSGMTGMNTEAFF. The rearrangement joins TRBV29-1 to TRBJ1-1, with TRBD1 matching 7 bases. The CDR3 spans 13 residues. Germline loops: CDR1 SQVTM, CDR2 ANQGSEA. Trimming removed 7 bases from V and 0 bases from J; junction bases left unmatched: 5.

Only a few counts were recorded for this clonotype. J is TRBJ2-1 and V is TRBV24-1, with 9 bases lining up with TRBD2. CDR1 and CDR2 (germline): KGHDR, SFDVKD. CDR3 length: 15 residues. The J segment lost 6 bases and the V segment lost 3 bases, leaving 5 bases of the junction unmatched. The CDR3 here is CATSDMIAGANEQFF. In nucleotides, the CDR3 is TGTGCCACCAGTGATATGATAGCGGGAGCCAATGAGCAGTTCTTC.

Many counts were recorded for this clonotype. The CDR3 spells CATSDPTGGNEQFF. The CDR3 DNA sequence: TGTGCCACCAGTGATCCGACAGGGGGCAATGAGCAGTTCTTC. This chain links TRBV24-1 with TRBJ2-1, with 9 bases matching TRBD1. Unmatched junction bases numbered 2, after V lost 3 bases and J lost 6 bases. There are 14 residues in the CDR3. Per the germline V gene, CDR1 is KGHDR and CDR2 is SFDVKD.

V gene TRBV6-1 combines with J gene TRBJ2-3; TRBD1 might be the D (5 bases). Trimming took off 6 bases at V and 4 bases at J, with 11 bases between the two ends. The CDR3 is 13 amino acids. Germline CDR1 MNHNS, CDR2 SASEGT. The CDR3 region is CASRTALPDTQYF. The CDR3 DNA sequence: TGTGCCAGCAGGACAGCCCTCCCAGATACGCAGTATTTT.

This clonotype has just a few counts. This sequence joins TRBV7-9 and TRBJ2-7; 9 nucleotides align to TRBD2. This CDR3 region has 15 residues. Trimming took 5 bases from V and 8 from J; bases not matched to a gene: 13. Germline CDR1 SEHNR, CDR2 FQNEAQ (reference sequence). Written as DNA, the CDR3 is TGTGCCAGCAGCCGTTTGGCTAGCGGGATCGGTAAGCAGTACTTC. It codes for CASSRLASGIGKQYF. The variable domain in full, with the rest retrieved from reference TRBV7-9 and TRBJ2-7, is DTGVSQNPRHKITKRGQNVTFRCDPISEHNRLYWYRQTLGQGPEFLTYFQNEAQLEKSRLLSDRFSAERPKGSFSTLEIQRTEQGDSAMYLCASSRLASGIGKQYFGPGTRLTVT.

This clonotype was counted a few times. The genes are TRBV6-1 and TRBJ1-5, with 9 nucleotides matching TRBD1. Unmatched junction bases numbered 4, after V lost 6 bases and J lost 1 base. The CDR3 runs to 15 residues. Germline lookup yields CDR1 MNHNS and CDR2 SASEGT. As DNA, the CDR3 is TGTGCCAGCAGGGACAGGGGTATCAGCAATCAGCCCCAGCATTTT. Encoded protein: CASRDRGISNQPQHF.

This chain uses TRBV7-6 with TRBJ2-1, with 10 positions matching TRBD2. CDR3 length: 15 residues. V lost 2 bases to trimming and J lost 6 bases; unmatched junction nucleotides: 4. Germline V CDR1 and CDR2: SGHVS, FNYEAQ. The CDR3 spells CASSLYSSGGNEQFF. The DNA of the CDR3 is TGTGCCAGCAGCTTATATTCTAGCGGGGGCAATGAGCAGTTCTTC.

The CDR3 nucleotides are TGCGCCAGCAGTGAGGACAGGGTGGATCAGCCCCAGCATTTT. Translation gives CASSEDRVDQPQHF. J is TRBJ1-5 and V is TRBV10-2; 7 bases line up with TRBD1. CDR1 and CDR2 (germline): WSHSY, SAAADI. J lost 5 bases, V lost 2 bases, and 3 bases had no gene match. This CDR3 is 14 amino acids long.

This clonotype appeared a few times. The chain employs TRBV7-2 and TRBJ2-5; 10 positions agree with TRBD2. CDR1 is SGHTA, CDR2 FQGNSA, per germline. Trimming took 6 bases from V and 4 from J; bases not matched to a gene: 5. The CDR3 has 14 amino acids. The CDR3 region is CASRGLAERETQYF. The CDR3 coding sequence is TGTGCCAGCAGAGGACTAGCGGAGAGAGAGACCCAGTACTTC. The whole variable domain, filled in from reference TRBV7-2 and TRBJ2-5, reads GAGVSQSPSNKVTEKGKDVELRCDPISGHTALYWYRQSLGQGLEFLIYFQGNSAPDKSGLPSDRFSAERTGGSVSTLTIQRTQQEDSAVYLCASRGLAERETQYFGPGTRLLVL.

Only a few counts were recorded for this clonotype. The rearrangement links TRBV25-1 to TRBJ2-5, with D perhaps matching TRBD2 (5 bases). CDR1 MGHDK and CDR2 SYGVNS come from the germline V gene. V lost 6 bases and J lost 5, with 13 bases in between. This CDR3 is built from 13 residues. The CDR3 DNA sequence: TGTGCCAGCAGCGAAACTAGGTCCGAGACCCAGTACTTC. Amino acids: CASSETRSETQYF.

The chain links TRBV5-1 to TRBJ2-7; TRBD1 matches at 8 bases. This CDR3 is 15 amino acids long. The V gene's germline CDR1 is SGHRS and CDR2 YFSETQ. The V and J ends lost 0 bases and 6 bases, in that order; junction bases with no gene match: 8. The CDR3: CASSLVGTGVSEQYF. The CDR3 region has the DNA TGCGCCAGCAGCTTGGTGGGGACAGGAGTAAGCGAGCAGTACTTC.

The chain recombines TRBV7-9 with TRBJ2-1; 9 positions match TRBD2. Germline loops: CDR1 SEHNR, CDR2 FQNEAQ (reference sequence). The CDR3 runs 17 residues. J lost 0 bases, V lost 4 bases, and 7 bases had no gene match. CDR3 in amino acids: CASSYRSGLASYNEQFF. In nucleotides, the CDR3 is TGTGCCAGCAGCTATAGGTCGGGACTAGCCTCCTACAATGAGCAGTTCTTC.

The gene calls are TRBV7-2 and TRBJ2-3, with 9 bases matching TRBD2. Germline-derived CDR1 and CDR2 are SGHTA and FQGNSA. The V segment lost 5 bases and the J segment 8 bases; nucleotides outside the gene matches: 17. This CDR3 is 17 amino acids long. The CDR3 DNA is TGTGCCAGCAGCCCCATGCGCTGGGCGGGGGGGCAGCGTACGCAGTATTTT. Translated: CASSPMRWAGGQRTQYF.

The table lists this clonotype with a few counts. The rearrangement links TRBV11-1 to TRBJ2-7; the D gene is possibly TRBD2 (6 bases). CDR1 is SGHAT, CDR2 FQDESV, per germline (reference sequence). The CDR3 spans 18 residues. The V end was cut by 2 bases, the J end by 0 bases, with 20 bases between. CDR3 sequence: CASSLKPSSVAYSYEQYF. CDR3 in DNA: TGTGCCAGCAGCTTAAAACCCTCTAGCGTAGCCTACTCCTACGAGCAGTACTTC.

The rearrangement joins TRBV12-3 or TRBV12-4 to TRBJ2-7; 9 nucleotides match TRBD2. This CDR3 contains 17 residues. V gave up 6 bases and J gave up 4 bases; unmatched junction bases: 16. In DNA form, the CDR3 reads TGTGCCAGCAGGTTCGAGCCTCTAGCGGGGATCACTTACGAGCAGTACTTC. This sequence encodes CASRFEPLAGITYEQYF.

The chain recombines TRBV6-2 or TRBV6-3 with TRBJ2-7, with unresolved D. This CDR3 has 14 residues. V was shortened by 7 bases and J by 0 bases, with 13 bases between the two germline ends. CDR1 and CDR2 (germline): MNHEY, SVGEGT. CDR3 sequence reads: CASKTSSSSYEQYF. The CDR3 region has the DNA TGTGCCAGCAAGACCTCTTCGAGCTCCTACGAGCAGTACTTC.

This clonotype was picked up a small number of times. The chain carries TRBV2 and TRBJ2-6, with no clear D. From germline, CDR1 is SNHLY and CDR2 FYNNEI. The V gene lost 7 bases and the J gene lost 0 bases, with 4 bases spanning the gap. CDR3 length equals 13 residues. The CDR3 DNA reads as TGTGCCAGCAAGCTCTCTGGGGCCAACGTCCTGACTTTC. This encodes CASKLSGANVLTF.

This clonotype has just a few counts. The genes are TRBV10-3 and TRBJ2-5; TRBD2 agrees at 11 bases. The V and J ends lost 4 bases and 4 bases, in that order; junction bases with no gene match: 11. Germline V gene data show CDR1 as ENHRY and CDR2 as SYGVKD. The CDR3 covers 17 residues. CDR3 sequence reads: CAISGDLSGRAGETQYF. CDR3 bases: TGTGCCATCAGTGGGGATCTTAGCGGGAGGGCCGGAGAGACCCAGTACTTC.

The chain has TRBV6-1 and TRBJ1-1; a weak D match, TRBD1 (5 bases). This CDR3 comprises 15 residues. The germline gives CDR1 MNHNS, CDR2 SASEGT. The V end lost 6 bases, the J end lost 5 bases, and 19 bases lay between the germline ends. CDR3 residues: CASRPPLAEGTEAFF. CDR3 coding DNA: TGTGCCAGCAGGCCCCCCCTGGCAGAGGGGACTGAAGCTTTCTTT.

This clonotype showed up just a few times. This chain links TRBV5-1 with TRBJ2-1, with TRBD1 matching 8 bases. The CDR3 has 13 amino acids. Trimming at V came to 3 bases and at J to 14 bases, leaving 10 bases not matched to a gene. Germline V CDR1 and CDR2: SGHRS, YFSETQ. The CDR3 sequence is CASSWTLDRGKFF. CDR3 DNA sequence: TGCGCCAGCAGCTGGACCCTCGACAGGGGAAAGTTCTTC.

The chain couples TRBV27 to TRBJ2-3; D gene unclear. CDR3 length: 14 amino acids. V was shortened by 1 base and J by 5 bases, with 10 bases between the two germline ends. Germline CDR1 MNHEY, CDR2 SMNVEV (reference sequence). The CDR3 DNA reads as TGTGCCAGCAGTTTATTTGGTTTTGGAGATACGCAGTATTTT. Translating gives CASSLFGFGDTQYF.

The rearrangement joins TRBV7-2 to TRBJ2-1; D call uncertain. The CDR3 length is 13 residues. The germline CDR1 and CDR2 sequences are SGHTA and FQGNSA. Trimming took off 2 bases at V and 10 bases at J, with 12 bases between the two ends. The CDR3: CASSLWGLSEQFF. DNA of the CDR3: TGTGCCAGCAGCTTATGGGGTCTATCCGAGCAGTTCTTC.

With regard to this clonotype: A much larger clone lies one base from this, so it may be a read error. CDR3 in DNA: TGTGCCAGCAGGGACAGGGGGGTCTACAATGAGCAGTTCTTC. The encoded protein is CASRDRGVYNEQFF. The chain employs TRBV6-1 and TRBJ2-1; 10 bases align to TRBD1. V dropped 6 bases and J dropped 3; count of bases not matched to a gene: 2. This CDR3 region has 14 residues. Germline CDR1 is MNHNS and CDR2 is SASEGT.

The V gene is TRBV12-3 or TRBV12-4, the J gene TRBJ2-3; 7 bases fit TRBD1. This CDR3 spans 18 amino acids. V shed 2 bases and J 1 base; nucleotides not matched to a gene: 12. Here the CDR3 reads CASSLRGQISRGTDTQYF. CDR3 coding DNA: TGTGCCAGCAGTTTAAGGGGACAGATTTCGAGAGGCACAGATACGCAGTATTTT.

This clonotype has a handful of counts. This chain uses TRBV24-1 with TRBJ2-1, with no clear D. The CDR3 has 14 amino acids. Trimming left V 10 bases short and J 7 bases short, with 19 bases between. The germline gives CDR1 KGHDR, CDR2 SFDVKD. The CDR3 coding sequence is TGTGCCACTAGAGCCGGTCGAGTGCCGAATGAGCAGTTCTTC. Its translation is CATRAGRVPNEQFF.

This clonotype was counted a few times. The rearrangement uses TRBV7-9 and TRBJ2-2; D uncertain. The CDR3 loop spans 10 amino acids. Trimming left V 10 bases short and J 6 bases short, with 6 bases between. Germline loops: CDR1 SEHNR, CDR2 FQNEAQ (reference sequence). CDR3 amino acids: CATFPGELFF. In DNA form, the CDR3 reads TGTGCCACCTTCCCCGGGGAGCTGTTTTTT.